This T cell receptor (beta chain) was sequenced in a study of breast tumors, draining lymph nodes, adjacent tissues. Findings and caveats of the study: Tumor TCR diversity was below lymph nodes but above nontumor tissue. Tumor and nontumor repertoires were significantly more similar in luminal-like than in basal-like breast cancer. That most tumor T cells come from lymph nodes remained unproven.

Comments on this clonotype: No antigen is known for it.

This CDR3 contains 16 residues. V shed 3 bases and J shed 14 bases, with 26 bases lying between them. Germline V lookup: CDR1 SQVTM, CDR2 ANQGSEA. One entry per CDR3 protein results from TCRdb running MiXCR on the multiplex PCR reads. The table shows tens of thousands of distinct CDR3 sequences, with over 25% occurring only once. Axillary draining lymph nodes of breast cancer patients supplied the node samples. The sequence was collected from a female donor with breast cancer. Some clones in this sample may be carry-over from other donors' samples. The chain employs TRBV29-1 and TRBJ1-6; a weak D match, TRBD1 (6 bases). Material: axillary lymph node tissue. CDR3 DNA: TGCAGCGTTGAGCCGCTTGAGCAGGGGAGGCACCCATCCCTCCACTTT. Translation: CSVEPLEQGRHPSLHF.